This TCR beta chain was recorded in a study of T-cell reconstitution after alpha-beta-depleted transplantation in children. Preparing the TCRbeta library involved the use of unique molecular identifiers. In TCRdb, the PCR reads were re-called with MiXCR into one record per CDR3 protein. The table includes more than 100,000 distinct CDR3 sequences, 23% detected once. Ten or more counts support this clonotype. Its specificity is not known. The CDR3 consists of 16 residues. Germline V gene sequence: CDR1 DFQATT, CDR2 SNEGSKA (reference sequence). V dropped 3 bases and J dropped 6; count of bases not matched to a gene: 14. Study results and caveats: T-cell counts and diversity at one year post-transplant came mainly from newly produced T cells. After transplant, at about two months, alpha-beta T cells were reportedly derived from several hundred expanded graft clones. High day-60 TCRbeta diversity in some patients came from surviving recipient T cells and thymic progenitors.

V gene TRBV20-1 combines with J gene TRBJ2-3, with 8 bases matching TRBD2. Material: PBMCs, mostly from graft donor cells, obtained 180 days after TCRalphabeta/CD19-depleted stem cell transplant. This receptor was obtained from a male patient aged 2 to 9 who had a stem cell transplant for chronic granulomatous disease, so the T cells may come from the graft donor. CDR3 region: CSARAGLGGRRDTQYF. The CDR3 DNA reads TGCAGTGCTAGGGCGGGACTAGGAGGCCGTCGGGATACGCAGTATTTT.